Each of the 11 T cell receptor beta chains below was sequenced from the same sample in a study of shared clonotypes between healthy human individuals. Produced via immunoSEQ multiplex PCR; TCRdb's table is partial and in-frame only. The sample holds some 700,000 clones, roughly 87% seen once. Sequencing input: memory CD8+ T cells from PBMCs. Subset in this sample: CD45RO+ cells pooled with CCR7-negative TemRA cells. Receptors were obtained from a man between 18 and 29 years old in good health. Some clones in this sample may be carry-over from other donors' samples.

This chain uses TRBV7-8 with TRBJ2-5; TRBD1 matches 7 bases. Germline CDR1 SGHVS, CDR2 FQNEAQ. Trimming at V came to 5 bases and at J to 6 bases, leaving 15 bases not matched to a gene. The CDR3 runs to 16 residues. The CDR3: CASSPSPGSQGKTQYF. In DNA form, the CDR3 reads TGTGCCAGCAGCCCGTCCCCGGGATCACAGGGGAAGACCCAGTACTTC.

The chain has TRBV5-1 and TRBJ2-7; perhaps TRBD2 as D (5 bases). This CDR3 region has 16 residues. CDR1 SGHRS and CDR2 YFSETQ come from the germline V gene. V was shortened by 1 base and J by 3 bases, with 17 bases between the two germline ends. For the CDR3, the DNA is TGCGCCAGCAGCTTGCTCAACGGCCCGGGATTCTACGAGCAGTACTTC. This gives the protein CASSLLNGPGFYEQYF.

The chain has TRBV27 and TRBJ2-5; TRBD1 aligns across 9 bases. This CDR3 has 16 amino acids. J was trimmed by 4 bases and V by 0 bases; bases with no gene match: 6. Per the germline V gene, CDR1 is MNHEY and CDR2 is SMNVEV (reference sequence). The DNA for the CDR3 is TGTGCCAGCAGTTTATCGTGGGACAGGGTGGGAGAGACCCAGTACTTC. This sequence encodes CASSLSWDRVGETQYF.

The table lists this clone with a count of one. This chain links TRBV28 with TRBJ1-2, with a weak D call TRBD1 (5 bases). The CDR3 sequence is 13 residues long. Germline values: CDR1 MDHEN, CDR2 SYDVKM. The V and J ends lost 2 bases and 7 bases respectively, with 11 bases between them. The CDR3 region has the DNA TGTGCCAGCAGTTTAGTTAGGGGACGTGGCTACACCTTC. Translation gives CASSLVRGRGYTF.

The rearrangement joins TRBV4-2 to TRBJ2-7, with TRBD2 matching over 12 bases. The length of the CDR3 is 16 residues. The germline CDR1 and CDR2 sequences are LGHNA and YNFKEQ. With 1 base clipped from V and 4 bases from J, the junction kept 5 bases outside the gene matches. CDR3 DNA: TGTGCCAGCAGCCAAGTCGGAGGACTAGCGGGGTACGAGCAGTACTTC. It translates to CASSQVGGLAGYEQYF.

The J gene is TRBJ2-7, the V gene TRBV27; D unclear. V was pared by 8 bases and J by 0 bases, with 11 bases between. CDR1 MNHEY and CDR2 SMNVEV come from the germline V gene (reference sequence). The length of the CDR3 is 13 residues. CDR3 sequence (DNA): TGTGCCAGCGGGTTGGGCGCCTCCTACGAGCAGTACTTC. Translating gives CASGLGASYEQYF.

The chain carries TRBV9 and TRBJ1-1; no reliable D call. Trimming stripped 0 bases from V and 1 base from J, with 10 bases between. CDR1 SGDLS and CDR2 YYNGEE come from the germline V gene. The CDR3 length is 15 residues. The chain's CDR3 is CASSVAAAQNTEAFF. Here the CDR3 DNA reads TGTGCCAGCAGCGTAGCGGCCGCACAGAACACTGAAGCTTTCTTT.

V is TRBV5-6 and J is TRBJ1-1; D gene ambiguous. V was clipped by 0 bases and J by 1 base, with 10 bases between them. This CDR3 region has 15 residues. From germline, CDR1 is SGHDT and CDR2 YYEEEE. The chain's CDR3 is CASSLDLSGNTEAFF. Here the CDR3 DNA reads TGTGCCAGCAGCTTGGACCTGAGTGGGAACACTGAAGCTTTCTTT.

The CDR3 region is CASSTQEDRGWGETQYF. In nucleotides, the CDR3 is TGTGCCAGCAGCACCCAGGAGGACAGGGGCTGGGGAGAGACCCAGTACTTC. The V call is TRBV7-9, the J call TRBJ2-5; 9 nucleotides match TRBD1. The V gene's germline CDR1 is SEHNR and CDR2 FQNEAQ (reference sequence). Germline trimming cut 5 bases from V and 4 bases from J; bases unmatched to any gene: 14. The CDR3 covers 17 residues. Filled out from reference TRBV7-9 and TRBJ2-5, the complete variable domain reads DTGVSQNPRHKITKRGQNVTFRCDPISEHNRLYWYRQTLGQGPEFLTYFQNEAQLEKSRLLSDRFSAERPKGSFSTLEIQRTEQGDSAMYLCASSTQEDRGWGETQYFGPGTRLLVL.

In regard to this clone: Mismatch with germline at one junction end may stem from a read error. This chain connects TRBV27 to TRBJ1-5; D unclear. This CDR3 has 15 amino acids. Germline V gene data show CDR1 as MNHEY and CDR2 as SMNVEV (reference sequence). The CDR3 nucleotides are TGTGCCAGCAGTTTAGTCAGCTATAGCAATCAGCCCCGGCATTTT. Amino acids: CASSLVSYSNQPRHF.

The chain couples TRBV7-2 to TRBJ2-3; 10 bases are a match to TRBD2. This CDR3 comprises 15 residues. Germline CDR1 reads SGHTA; CDR2 reads FQGNSA. Trimming cost V 2 bases and J 2 bases; bases outside gene matches: 1. CDR3 protein: CASSLLAGATDTQYF. The CDR3 DNA reads as TGTGCCAGCAGCTTACTAGCGGGGGCCACAGATACGCAGTATTTT.